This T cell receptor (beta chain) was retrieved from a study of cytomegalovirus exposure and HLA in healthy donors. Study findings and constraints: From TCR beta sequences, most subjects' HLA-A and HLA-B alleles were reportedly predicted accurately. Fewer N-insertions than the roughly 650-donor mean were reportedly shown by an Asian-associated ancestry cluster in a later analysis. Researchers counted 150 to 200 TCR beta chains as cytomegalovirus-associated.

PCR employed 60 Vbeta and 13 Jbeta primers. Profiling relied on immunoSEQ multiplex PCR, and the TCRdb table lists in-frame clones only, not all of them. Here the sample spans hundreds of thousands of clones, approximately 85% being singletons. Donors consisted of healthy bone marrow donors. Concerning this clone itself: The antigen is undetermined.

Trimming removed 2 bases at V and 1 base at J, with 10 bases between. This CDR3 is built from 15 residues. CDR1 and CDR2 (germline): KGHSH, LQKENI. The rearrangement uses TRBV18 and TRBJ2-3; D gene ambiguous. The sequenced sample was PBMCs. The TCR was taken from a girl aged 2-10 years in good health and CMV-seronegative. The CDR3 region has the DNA TGTGCCAGCTCACCAGTTGGGCAGGGCACAGATACGCAGTATTTT. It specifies CASSPVGQGTDTQYF. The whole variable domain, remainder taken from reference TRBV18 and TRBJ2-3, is NAGVMQNPRHLVRRRGQEARLRCSPMKGHSHVYWYRQLPEEGLKFMVYLQKENIIDESGMPKERFSAEFPKEGPSILRIQQVVRGDSAAYFCASSPVGQGTDTQYFGPGTRLTVL.